This record covers a single TCR beta chain. Other DNA sequences in the same sample also yield this CDR3. The source of the sample is a study of cytomegalovirus exposure and HLA in healthy donors. Overall study: There were under 130 million unique TCR beta sequences, drawn from 150 million to 200 million T cells, in an earlier analysis. Out of fewer than 400 genotyped donors, 81% belonged to the Caucasian-associated ancestry cluster.

Primers for the PCR totalled 60 Vbeta and 13 Jbeta. Assay: immunoSEQ multiplex PCR; the TCRdb copy retains only in-frame clones and omits some. The table records 150,000 to 180,000 clones, over 70% of them present only once. Looked up from germline, CDR1 is MNHNY and CDR2 is SVGAGI (reference sequence). The CDR3 is made up of 15 amino acids. The junction had 4 bases not matched to a gene; V was cut back by 0 bases and J by 4 bases. The origin of this receptor is a man aged 30 to 39 in good health and CMV-seropositive. The chain couples TRBV6-6 to TRBJ2-7; 9 bases are a match to TRBD1. Sequencing was carried out using PBMCs. CDR3 nucleotide sequence: TGTGCCAGCAGTTACTCCCCGGGACAGGGTTACGAGCAGTACTTC. It translates to CASSYSPGQGYEQYF.